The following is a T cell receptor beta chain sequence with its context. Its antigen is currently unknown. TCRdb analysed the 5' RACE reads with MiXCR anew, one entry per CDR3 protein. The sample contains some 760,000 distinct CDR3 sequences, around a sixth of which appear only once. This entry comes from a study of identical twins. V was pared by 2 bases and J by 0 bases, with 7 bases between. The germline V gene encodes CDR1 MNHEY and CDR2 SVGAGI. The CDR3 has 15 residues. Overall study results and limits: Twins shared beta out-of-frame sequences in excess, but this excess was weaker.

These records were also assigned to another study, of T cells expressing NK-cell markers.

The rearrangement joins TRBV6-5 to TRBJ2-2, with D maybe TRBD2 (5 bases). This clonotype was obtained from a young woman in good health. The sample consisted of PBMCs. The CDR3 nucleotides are TGTGCCAGCAGTTACAGGGAGACGAACACCGGGGAGCTGTTTTTT. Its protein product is CASSYRETNTGELFF.